Listed below are T cell receptor beta chains from one sample, sequenced in a study of blood T cells in healthy people across ages. TCRdb reprocessed the 5' RACE reads with MiXCR, giving one entry per CDR3 protein. The table shows 1.5 million to 2 million distinct CDR3 sequences, with around 50% occurring only once. Sequencing input: blood. All receptors come from a woman aged 40 to 49 in good health. Both conserved end residues are trimmed from each CDR3. The order of the fields is CDR3 protein, CDR3 length, J gene, V gene.

CDR3aa: ASSLGTFNQPQH
len: 12
j_gene: TRBJ1-5
v_gene: TRBV5-1

CDR3aa: ASRDRDLYGYT
len: 11
j_gene: TRBJ1-2
v_gene: TRBV10-2

CDR3aa: ASSIIRQGGDGYT
len: 13
j_gene: TRBJ1-2
v_gene: TRBV7-9

CDR3aa: SARDPMLAGGTDTQY
len: 15
j_gene: TRBJ2-3
v_gene: TRBV20-1

CDR3aa: ATRPGWGLNEQF
len: 12
j_gene: TRBJ2-1
v_gene: TRBV24-1

CDR3aa: ASSQVGPNSPLH
len: 12
j_gene: TRBJ1-6
v_gene: TRBV4-1

CDR3aa: ASSLSGTPDNEQF
len: 13
j_gene: TRBJ2-1
v_gene: TRBV5-1

CDR3aa: SARDLTGGIGNEQF
len: 14
j_gene: TRBJ2-1
v_gene: TRBV20-1

CDR3aa: ASRNQPSGADTQY
len: 13
j_gene: TRBJ2-3
v_gene: TRBV5-1

CDR3aa: ASSVGITGELYEQY
len: 14
j_gene: -
v_gene: TRBV9

CDR3aa: ASNFGLSSYNEQF
len: 13
j_gene: TRBJ2-1
v_gene: TRBV5-5

CDR3aa: ATSGPSQKLGSYTDTQY
len: 17
j_gene: TRBJ2-3
v_gene: TRBV24-1

CDR3aa: SASLTSGGQATQY
len: 13
j_gene: TRBJ2-3
v_gene: TRBV20-1

CDR3aa: ASSDWGAGYGIDTQY
len: 15
j_gene: TRBJ2-3
v_gene: TRBV25-1

CDR3aa: ASSLVLGEENEQF
len: 13
j_gene: TRBJ2-1
v_gene: TRBV5-6

CDR3aa: AISDDQGGKPQH
len: 12
j_gene: TRBJ1-5
v_gene: TRBV10-3

CDR3aa: ASSQGIASEETQY
len: 13
j_gene: TRBJ2-5
v_gene: TRBV4-3

CDR3aa: ASSFGVNTGELF
len: 12
j_gene: TRBJ2-2
v_gene: TRBV11-2

CDR3aa: ASSAMESRSFYNEQF
len: 15
j_gene: TRBJ2-1
v_gene: TRBV7-9

CDR3aa: ASSRDSLAEQY
len: 11
j_gene: TRBJ2-5
v_gene: TRBV4-2

CDR3aa: ASSQAHTGNIMNGYT
len: 15
j_gene: TRBJ1-2
v_gene: TRBV4-2

CDR3aa: ATREAGNEQF
len: 10
j_gene: TRBJ2-1
v_gene: TRBV15

CDR3aa: ATSDSVPPGGQF
len: 12
j_gene: TRBJ2-1
v_gene: TRBV24-1

CDR3aa: ASSHPRTRSDETQY
len: 14
j_gene: TRBJ2-5
v_gene: TRBV3-1

CDR3aa: ASSPMNERF
len: 9
j_gene: TRBJ2-1
v_gene: TRBV7-2

CDR3aa: ASSKGTGRRTEAF
len: 13
j_gene: TRBJ1-1
v_gene: TRBV21-1

CDR3aa: ASSSRAVSYNEQF
len: 13
j_gene: TRBJ2-1
v_gene: TRBV7-2

CDR3aa: ATSDFGGVQQY
len: 11
j_gene: TRBJ2-5
v_gene: TRBV24-1

CDR3aa: ASSQGGQGVYEQY
len: 13
j_gene: TRBJ2-7
v_gene: TRBV4-3

CDR3aa: ASNRPTGKGYT
len: 11
j_gene: TRBJ1-2
v_gene: TRBV12-3/TRBV12-4

CDR3aa: ASQPSSPGGNYGYT
len: 14
j_gene: TRBJ1-2
v_gene: TRBV28

CDR3aa: ASSPPDRPYEQY
len: 12
j_gene: TRBJ2-7
v_gene: TRBV7-9

CDR3aa: ASSQQAGLHEQF
len: 12
j_gene: TRBJ2-1
v_gene: TRBV4-3